Below, 32 T cell receptor beta chains from the same sample are listed, as sequenced in a study of blood T cell repertoires in COVID-19. Produced via immunoSEQ multiplex PCR; TCRdb's table is partial and in-frame only. The table has about 190,000 clones, less than 85% seen once; the top ten hold around 5.5%. Input material: PBMCs or T cells enriched from blood (not recorded which). The source of these receptors is a woman between 55 and 75 years old with acute COVID-19.

V usage is TRBV7-2 and J usage is TRBJ2-2, with 11 bases matching TRBD2. Per germline, CDR1 SGHTA and CDR2 FQGNSA. The V and J ends lost 3 bases and 9 bases, in that order; junction bases with no gene match: 18. This CDR3 has 19 amino acids. The CDR3 DNA sequence: TGTGCCAGCAGCTTCCGGCCGGTTCCTAGCGGGGGGCTTGCCCGGGAGCTGTTTTTT. It encodes CASSFRPVPSGGLARELFF.

This rearrangement joins TRBV25-1 to TRBJ2-2; 10 nucleotides match TRBD1. V lost 8 bases and J lost 7; bases outside the gene matches: 13. The CDR3 sequence is 16 residues long. Germline V gene data show CDR1 as MGHDK and CDR2 as SYGVNS. The DNA for the CDR3 is TGTGCCAGCTCTCTTTGGGGGACAGGGGTCAGCGGGGAGCTGTTTTTT. Translating it yields CASSLWGTGVSGELFF.

This clone was detected a few times. This sequence joins TRBV27 and TRBJ2-2; TRBD1 matches 8 bases. The CDR3 has 15 amino acids. The V segment lost 7 bases and the J segment 6 bases; nucleotides outside the gene matches: 10. Germline V gene sequence: CDR1 MNHEY, CDR2 SMNVEV (reference sequence). The CDR3 nucleotides read TGTGCCAGCAATCGCTATCAGACAGGGGCCGGGGAGCTGTTTTTT. It yields the protein CASNRYQTGAGELFF.

The chain has TRBV6-5 and TRBJ1-1; D is undetermined. Trimming shortened V by 6 bases and J by 3 bases, and 17 bases separated the two germline ends. CDR1 is MNHEY, CDR2 SVGAGI, per germline. The CDR3 consists of 15 residues. CDR3 residues: CASSTFEDGDTEAFF. In DNA, the CDR3 is TGTGCCAGCAGCACTTTTGAGGACGGGGACACTGAAGCTTTCTTT.

The rearrangement uses TRBV7-8 and TRBJ1-2; TRBD1 agrees at 8 bases. Germline CDR1 and CDR2: SGHVS and FQNEAQ. The CDR3 is 14 amino acids. The ends lost 1 base at V and 5 bases at J; junction bases unmatched: 3. CDR3 region: CASSLDNRGYGYTF. In nucleotides, the CDR3 is TGTGCCAGCAGCTTAGATAACAGGGGGTATGGCTACACCTTC.

V is TRBV13 and J is TRBJ1-6, with D perhaps TRBD1 (6 bases). The CDR3 is 15 amino acids. Germline CDR1 is PRHDT and CDR2 is FYEKMQ (reference sequence). V lost 0 bases to trimming and J lost 6 bases, with 9 bases between them. As DNA, the CDR3 is TGTGCCAGCAGCTTAGGGACAGGTGGTAATTCACCCCTCCACTTT. It encodes CASSLGTGGNSPLHF.

The genes are TRBV6-5 and TRBJ2-3; TRBD2 matches at 10 bases. This CDR3 has 14 residues. After removal of 4 bases from V and 6 bases from J, the junction contained 4 bases not matched to a gene. CDR1 is MNHEY, CDR2 SVGAGI, per germline. The CDR3 sequence: CASSFPGLADTQYF. The CDR3, as DNA: TGTGCCAGCAGTTTCCCGGGACTAGCGGATACGCAGTATTTT.

The chain is built from TRBV6-4 and TRBJ2-3, with 8 nucleotides matching TRBD2. Trimming removed 4 bases from V and 2 bases from J; junction bases left unmatched: 5. This CDR3 is built from 15 residues. Germline V gives CDR1 MRHNA, CDR2 SNTAGT. The CDR3 reads CASSVGSGVTDTQYF. CDR3 sequence (DNA): TGTGCCAGCAGTGTAGGTAGCGGGGTCACAGATACGCAGTATTTT.

The rearrangement uses TRBV19 and TRBJ1-1; D remains unclear. CDR1 is LNHDA, CDR2 SQIVND, per germline (reference sequence). V lost 3 bases to trimming and J lost 1 base, with 9 bases between them. The CDR3 runs to 14 residues. The DNA for the CDR3 is TGTGCCAGTAGTATCGGGCGGGCGAACACTGAAGCTTTCTTT. This encodes CASSIGRANTEAFF.

CDR3 region: CASAQAKNIQYF. The CDR3 DNA reads as TGTGCCAGCGCACAGGCTAAAAACATTCAGTACTTC. V usage is TRBV12-3 or TRBV12-4 and J usage is TRBJ2-4; weak D call: TRBD1 (5 bases). The ends were cut back, 8 bases at V and 4 bases at J, with 9 bases in the middle. The CDR3 is 12 residues long.

The CDR3 DNA reads as TGTGCCAGCAGCTCTCGGTTTACCAGGGTGGACGGAAACACCATATATTTT. It yields the protein CASSSRFTRVDGNTIYF. V usage is TRBV7-9 and J usage is TRBJ1-3; D possibly corresponds to TRBD1 (5 bases). The CDR3 length is 17 residues. The germline V gene encodes CDR1 SEHNR and CDR2 FQNEAQ (reference sequence). Trimming took 4 bases from V and 4 from J, leaving 20 bases between them.

J is TRBJ2-1 and V is TRBV7-8; 11 bases are a match to TRBD2. The germline V gene encodes CDR1 SGHVS and CDR2 FQNEAQ. J lost 4 bases, V lost 3 bases, and 11 bases had no gene match. CDR3 length: 18 amino acids. The CDR3 here is CASSLPWLTSGTYNEQFF. The CDR3 bases are TGTGCCAGCAGCTTGCCATGGCTGACTAGCGGGACTTACAATGAGCAGTTCTTC.

J is TRBJ2-3 and V is TRBV4-2; 10 bases line up with TRBD1. Germline CDR1 is LGHNA and CDR2 is YNFKEQ. Losses at the gene ends were 2 bases for V and 5 bases for J; bases not matched to a gene: 7. There are 16 residues in the CDR3. The CDR3 DNA is TGTGCCAGCAGCCAACCGGGACAGGGGATCGGAGATACGCAGTATTTT. Amino acids: CASSQPGQGIGDTQYF.

The chain has TRBV6-5 and TRBJ2-3; D is possibly TRBD1 (6 bases). There are 12 residues in the CDR3. Germline CDR1 and CDR2: MNHEY and SVGAGI. The V gene lost 5 bases and the J gene lost 8 bases, with 11 bases spanning the gap. The CDR3 region is CASSLQGSTQYF. The CDR3 coding sequence is TGTGCCAGCAGTCTACAGGGTAGTACGCAGTATTTT.

The chain is built from TRBV11-3 and TRBJ2-1, with 7 positions matching TRBD2. CDR3 size: 18 residues. The germline CDR1 and CDR2 sequences are SGHNT and YENEEA. V lost 2 bases to trimming and J lost 0 bases; unmatched junction nucleotides: 10. In nucleotides, the CDR3 is TGTGCCAGCAGCTTAAATAGCGGGTCCGCTAGCTCCTACAATGAGCAGTTCTTC. Translated, it gives CASSLNSGSASSYNEQFF.

V usage is TRBV9 and J usage is TRBJ1-2; the D gene is possibly TRBD1 (6 bases). Germline CDR1 SGDLS, CDR2 YYNGEE. CDR3 size: 18 residues. V dropped 4 bases and J dropped 8 bases, with 30 bases sitting between them. The CDR3 DNA follows: TGTGCCAGCAGCCCTCCCTTGTGGGGACAAGGCGTCAAAGGAGGCTACACCTTC. This sequence encodes CASSPPLWGQGVKGGYTF.

V and J are TRBV27 and TRBJ1-2; D remains ambiguous. This CDR3 spans 10 amino acids. Trimming shortened V by 5 bases and J by 9 bases, and 7 bases separated the two germline ends. CDR1 is MNHEY, CDR2 SMNVEV, per germline (reference sequence). CDR3 DNA sequence: TGTGCCAGCAGTACTCCGAGCTACACCTTC. This translates into CASSTPSYTF.

In this sample, this clone turned up a few times. The chain uses TRBV3-1 (or the pseudogene TRBV3-2) and TRBJ2-5, with D hard to call. Germline CDR1 LGHDT, CDR2 YNNKEL (reference sequence). This CDR3 is 14 amino acids long. The V gene lost 2 bases and the J gene lost 1 base, with 8 bases spanning the gap. CDR3 in amino acids: CASSQRSGQETQYF. The CDR3 region has the DNA TGTGCCAGCAGCCAAAGGTCGGGCCAAGAGACCCAGTACTTC.

The gene calls are TRBV7-2 and TRBJ2-3, with 11 positions matching TRBD2. This CDR3 comprises 19 residues. Germline V gene data show CDR1 as SGHTA and CDR2 as FQGNSA. V shed 1 base, J shed 5 bases, and the junction held 14 bases outside the gene matches. The CDR3 nucleotides read TGTGCCAGCAGCTTAGGGGGGAGCGGGACTAGCGGAACTTTAGATACGCAGTATTTT. As protein: CASSLGGSGTSGTLDTQYF.

The DNA of the CDR3 is TGTGCCAGCAGCAAAGCCGTCGGGCGGGGTGGCTACACCTTC. It translates to CASSKAVGRGGYTF. V is TRBV3-1 (or the pseudogene TRBV3-2) and J is TRBJ1-2; D unclear. Germline CDR1 and CDR2: LGHDT and YNNKEL (reference sequence). With 5 bases removed from V and 7 bases from J, the gap between germline ends came to 17 bases. This CDR3 region has 14 residues.

This clone occurred once. This rearrangement joins TRBV28 to TRBJ1-1, with TRBD1 matching over 7 bases. This CDR3 spans 13 amino acids. The J segment lost 9 bases and the V segment lost 2 bases, leaving 6 bases of the junction unmatched. Germline lookup yields CDR1 MDHEN and CDR2 SYDVKM. CDR3 sequence: CASSLGGTAKAFF. The CDR3 nucleotides are TGTGCCAGCAGTTTAGGGGGGACAGCCAAAGCTTTCTTT.

The chain combines TRBV29-1 with TRBJ1-1, with 9 bases lining up with TRBD1. The germline V gene encodes CDR1 SQVTM and CDR2 ANQGSEA. The V gene end was trimmed by 7 bases and the J gene end by 5 bases; junction bases not matched to a gene: 8. This CDR3 is built from 13 residues. CDR3 loop: CSALQGARTEAFF. CDR3 DNA sequence: TGCAGCGCCTTACAGGGGGCGCGGACTGAAGCTTTCTTT. Supplemented by reference TRBV29-1 and TRBJ1-1, the full variable domain reads SAVISQKPSRDICQRGTSLTIQCQVDSQVTMMFWYRQQPGQSLTLIATANQGSEATYESGFVIDKFPISRPNLTFSTLTVSNMSPEDSSIYLCSALQGARTEAFFGQGTRLTVV.

The J gene is TRBJ2-3, the V gene TRBV4-1; 12 bases fit TRBD2. The CDR3 is made up of 17 amino acids. Per the germline V gene, CDR1 is MGHRA and CDR2 is YSYEKL. V was clipped by 2 bases and J by 2 bases; unmatched bases: 5. The chain's CDR3 is CASSQRLAGGATDTQYF. As DNA, the CDR3 is TGCGCCAGCAGCCAAAGGCTAGCGGGAGGGGCCACAGATACGCAGTATTTT.

This rearrangement joins TRBV24-1 to TRBJ2-1; D is possibly TRBD2 (6 bases). V gave up 9 bases and J gave up 0 bases, with 11 bases separating them. The CDR3 runs to 14 residues. Germline loops: CDR1 KGHDR, CDR2 SFDVKD. Here the CDR3 DNA reads TGTGCCACCGCAGCGGGTAGCTCCTACAATGAGCAGTTCTTC. Protein product: CATAAGSSYNEQFF.

This clone was picked up one time. This chain joins TRBV4-2 and TRBJ1-3; 10 nucleotides line up with TRBD1. V lost 4 bases and J lost 0; bases outside the gene matches: 9. Germline V gene lookup returns CDR1 LGHNA and CDR2 YNFKEQ. The length of the CDR3 is 18 residues. CDR3 in DNA: TGTGCCAGCAGCCGACCGGGACAGGGGACCTTCTCTGGAAACACCATATATTTT. Its protein product is CASSRPGQGTFSGNTIYF.

This chain links TRBV30 with TRBJ1-4; TRBD1 agrees at 7 bases. Per germline, CDR1 GTSNPN and CDR2 SVGIG (reference sequence). The CDR3 is made up of 15 amino acids. Trimming at V came to 2 bases and at J to 5 bases, leaving 8 bases not matched to a gene. For the CDR3, the DNA is TGTGCCTGGAGTAATTCCGGGACAGTAAATGAAAAACTGTTTTTT. This codes for CAWSNSGTVNEKLFF.

The chain is built from TRBV7-2 and TRBJ1-2; 7 bases are shared with TRBD1. J lost 5 bases, V lost 2 bases, and 11 bases had no gene match. The length of the CDR3 is 16 residues. Looked up from germline, CDR1 is SGHTA and CDR2 is FQGNSA. The CDR3: CASSLNSGQPIYGYTF. The DNA of the CDR3 is TGTGCCAGCAGCTTAAATTCGGGACAGCCCATTTATGGCTACACCTTC. The whole variable domain, remainder taken from reference TRBV7-2 and TRBJ1-2, is GAGVSQSPSNKVTEKGKDVELRCDPISGHTALYWYRQSLGQGLEFLIYFQGNSAPDKSGLPSDRFSAERTGGSVSTLTIQRTQQEDSAVYLCASSLNSGQPIYGYTFGSGTRLTVV.

This clone showed up just a few times. The chain links TRBV11-2 to TRBJ1-4, with D uncertain. The CDR3 loop spans 19 amino acids. Germline CDR1 is SGHAT and CDR2 is FQNNGV. The V and J ends lost 1 base and 4 bases respectively, with 22 bases between them. CDR3 amino acids: CASSLGRGRYRLHNEKLFF. Here the CDR3 DNA reads TGTGCCAGCAGCTTAGGCAGAGGGCGGTACAGACTACATAATGAAAAACTGTTTTTT.

V and J are TRBV30 and TRBJ1-3; D call uncertain. The CDR3 contains 15 residues. Trimming stripped 1 base from V and 4 bases from J, with 14 bases between. Germline CDR1 GTSNPN, CDR2 SVGIG (reference sequence). Written as DNA, the CDR3 is TGTGCCTGGAGTGACGAGACCACGAGGGGAAACACCATATATTTT. Protein sequence: CAWSDETTRGNTIYF.

CDR3: CASGLGAGTEAFF. The CDR3 DNA sequence: TGCGCCAGTGGTCTAGGGGCTGGGACTGAAGCTTTCTTT. V is TRBV5-1 and J is TRBJ1-1, with D possibly matching TRBD1 (5 bases). Per the germline V gene, CDR1 is SGHRS and CDR2 is YFSETQ. V lost 8 bases and J 5 bases, leaving 16 bases between the germline ends. This CDR3 spans 13 amino acids.

Concerning this clone itself: An end of the junction does not agree with germline; a read error may underlie this. The chain has TRBV30 and TRBJ1-6, with D tentatively TRBD1 (5 bases). Germline V gives CDR1 GTSNPN, CDR2 SVGIG (reference sequence). The CDR3 loop spans 10 amino acids. CDR3 DNA sequence: TGTGCCTGGGGAAGGACATTTTTACTCTTT. Translating it yields CAWGRTFLLF.

This rearrangement joins TRBV28 to TRBJ1-2, with TRBD1 matching over 10 bases. Unmatched junction bases numbered 3, after V lost 4 bases and J lost 10 bases. This CDR3 spans 12 amino acids. In germline, CDR1 is MDHEN, CDR2 SYDVKM. The CDR3 spells CASSYGQGDYTF. The CDR3 DNA reads TGTGCCAGCAGTTACGGACAGGGGGACTACACCTTC.